The clone carrying this T cell receptor beta chain was seen only once. The Seattle site enrolled patients during active infection and followed them longitudinally. Under the authors' procedure: How many nucleated cells were present was estimated from reference gene primer amplification. Measured with immunoSEQ multiplex PCR; TCRdb has only the in-frame clones, and not every one. V and J calls and clone size are given by that table; D and trimming were obtained from the DNA. The repertoire has some 400,000 clones, around 87% of them found once; the top ten carry around 9.3%. The sample is drawn from a study of blood T cell repertoires in COVID-19. Background on the study: The cDNA or gDNA used as material had been derived from T cells, B-cell-depleted T cells, or PBMCs.

The sequenced sample was peripheral blood. The clonotype comes from a woman in her thirties with COVID-19, enrolled during active disease.

The CDR3 loop is CASSSPGQGPSGANVLTF. CDR3 DNA: TGCGCCAGCAGCTCTCCGGGACAGGGCCCCTCTGGGGCCAACGTCCTGACTTTC. The chain links TRBV5-1 to TRBJ2-6, with 9 bases lining up with TRBD1. V shed 3 bases and J 0 bases; nucleotides not matched to a gene: 7. This CDR3 has 18 residues. Germline V CDR1 and CDR2: SGHRS, YFSETQ.